Following are 6 T cell receptor beta chains from one sample sequenced in a study of shared clonotypes between healthy human individuals. The protocol was immunoSEQ multiplex PCR, while the TCRdb copy is restricted to in-frame clones and leaves out a portion. The table records some 980,000 clones, approximately 76% of them present only once. Sequenced input: memory CD4+ T cells sorted from blood. Subset denoted: CD45RA-negative fraction. Receptor source: a man aged 18 to 29 in good health.

The chain is built from TRBV30 and TRBJ1-4, with D perhaps TRBD1 (6 bases). The germline V gene has CDR1 GTSNPN and CDR2 SVGIG (reference sequence). V was trimmed by 1 base and J by 2 bases, leaving 8 bases between them. This CDR3 comprises 14 residues. The CDR3, as DNA: TGTGCCTGGAGTGAAACAGGGACTAATGAAAAACTGTTTTTT. Translation: CAWSETGTNEKLFF.

V usage is TRBV5-6 and J usage is TRBJ2-7, with 7 bases aligning to TRBD2. The CDR3 is 16 amino acids. Germline-derived CDR1 and CDR2 are SGHDT and YYEEEE. The V gene end was trimmed by 5 bases and the J gene end by 2 bases; junction bases not matched to a gene: 13. The DNA for the CDR3 is TGTGCCAGCAGAGCCGAAGGAGCGGGGTTTACCTACGAGCAGTACTTC. Translating gives CASRAEGAGFTYEQYF. Supplemented by reference TRBV5-6 and TRBJ2-7, the full variable domain reads DAGVTQSPTHLIKTRGQQVTLRCSPKSGHDTVSWYQQALGQGPQFIFQYYEEEERQRGNFPDRFSGHQFPNYSSELNVNALLLGDSALYLCASRAEGAGFTYEQYFGPGTRLTVT.

As for this clone: Other DNA sequences in the sample encode the same CDR3. This chain connects TRBV6-1 to TRBJ1-5; D gene ambiguous. Germline CDR1 MNHNS, CDR2 SASEGT. V lost 2 bases, J lost 2 bases, and 7 bases lay in between. The CDR3 runs to 14 residues. The CDR3 DNA reads as TGTGCCAGCAGTGAAAGGCTAGGCAATCAGCCCCAGCATTTT. Amino acids: CASSERLGNQPQHF.

A single count supports this clone. This sequence joins TRBV6-6 and TRBJ2-7, with 8 bases matching TRBD1. This CDR3 spans 15 amino acids. After removal of 6 bases from V and 1 base from J, the junction contained 8 bases not matched to a gene. CDR1 is MNHNY, CDR2 SVGAGI, per germline (reference sequence). CDR3 sequence reads: CASRGQGLVSYEQYF. The CDR3 nucleotides are TGTGCCAGCAGAGGACAGGGCTTAGTGTCCTACGAGCAGTACTTC.

The rearrangement links TRBV13 to TRBJ1-2; 7 nucleotides match TRBD1. The V segment lost 4 bases and the J segment 2 bases; nucleotides outside the gene matches: 7. Per germline, CDR1 PRHDT and CDR2 FYEKMQ (reference sequence). The CDR3 extends over 15 amino acids. CDR3 region: CASSSRTGRNYGYTF. In DNA, the CDR3 is TGTGCCAGCAGCTCCCGGACAGGAAGGAACTATGGCTACACCTTC.

The chain recombines TRBV5-1 with TRBJ2-4, with 13 bases that match TRBD2. The J segment lost 0 bases and the V segment lost 4 bases, leaving 7 bases of the junction unmatched. Germline assignment: CDR1 SGHRS and CDR2 YFSETQ. CDR3 size: 18 residues. The CDR3 loop is CASSPGLAGDLAKNIQYF. In DNA form, the CDR3 reads TGCGCCAGCAGCCCAGGACTAGCGGGAGACCTAGCCAAAAACATTCAGTACTTC.